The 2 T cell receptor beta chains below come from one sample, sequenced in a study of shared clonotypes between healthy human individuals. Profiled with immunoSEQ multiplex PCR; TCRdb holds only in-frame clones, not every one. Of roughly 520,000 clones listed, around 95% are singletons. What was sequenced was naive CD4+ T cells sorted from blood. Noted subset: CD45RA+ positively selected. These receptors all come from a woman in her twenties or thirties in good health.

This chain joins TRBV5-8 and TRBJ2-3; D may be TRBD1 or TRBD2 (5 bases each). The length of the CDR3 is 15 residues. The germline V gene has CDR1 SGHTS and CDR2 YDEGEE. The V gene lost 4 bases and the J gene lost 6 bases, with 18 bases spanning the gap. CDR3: CASSPGVREGDTQYF. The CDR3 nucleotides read TGTGCCAGCAGCCCAGGAGTCCGAGAGGGGGATACGCAGTATTTT.

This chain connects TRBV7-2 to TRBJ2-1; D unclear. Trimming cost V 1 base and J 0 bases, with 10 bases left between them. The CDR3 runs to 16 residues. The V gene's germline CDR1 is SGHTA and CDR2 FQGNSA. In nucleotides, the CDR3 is TGTGCCAGCAGCTTAGTGGGCGGAACCTCCTACAATGAGCAGTTCTTC. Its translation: CASSLVGGTSYNEQFF.